Below are 23 T cell receptor beta chains sequenced from a single sample in a study of beta chain features in type 1 diabetes. Study-wide findings and caveats: TCRB CDR3s from Type 1 diabetes patients were moderately but significantly shorter in all four CD4+ subsets.

The antigens of these receptors remain unknown. What was sequenced were expressed TCRB transcripts, since all of the isolated RNA had been reverse transcribed. The method was immunoSEQ multiplex PCR; TCRdb's version includes in-frame clones alone and lacks a portion of them. The table records around 300,000 clones, around 16% of them present only once. Specimen: naive CD4+ T cells from blood. Receptors originate from a man younger than 35 with type 1 diabetes.

This clone was detected a few times. The chain is built from TRBV5-6 and TRBJ2-1, with TRBD2 identical over 8 bases. The CDR3 length is 14 residues. J lost 7 bases, V lost 4 bases, and 7 bases had no gene match. Germline V CDR1 and CDR2: SGHDT, YYEEEE. CDR3 sequence reads: CASSPGLATNEQFF. CDR3 nucleotides: TGTGCCAGCAGCCCCGGACTAGCCACTAATGAGCAGTTCTTC. The variable domain in full, with the rest retrieved from reference TRBV5-6 and TRBJ2-1, is DAGVTQSPTHLIKTRGQQVTLRCSPKSGHDTVSWYQQALGQGPQFIFQYYEEEERQRGNFPDRFSGHQFPNYSSELNVNALLLGDSALYLCASSPGLATNEQFFGPGTRLTVL.

The chain links TRBV28 to TRBJ2-5; TRBD1 agrees at 8 bases. The CDR3 is made up of 13 amino acids. The V gene end was trimmed by 5 bases and the J gene end by 5 bases; junction bases not matched to a gene: 4. The germline V gene has CDR1 MDHEN and CDR2 SYDVKM. The CDR3 protein is CASSNGQGETQYF. The CDR3 bases are TGTGCCAGCAGTAATGGACAGGGTGAGACCCAGTACTTC.

The V gene is TRBV6-6, the J gene TRBJ1-2; 10 bases fit TRBD1. CDR3 length: 16 amino acids. V shed 3 bases and J 6 bases; nucleotides not matched to a gene: 10. The germline V gene has CDR1 MNHNY and CDR2 SVGAGI (reference sequence). The CDR3 reads CASSYSTGTGEDGYTF. CDR3 bases: TGTGCCAGCAGTTATTCGACCGGGACAGGGGAGGATGGCTACACCTTC.

This clone was detected a few times. J is TRBJ2-1 and V is TRBV11-2; TRBD2 matches at 11 bases. This CDR3 has 16 residues. Germline V lookup: CDR1 SGHAT, CDR2 FQNNGV. After removal of 6 bases from V and 6 bases from J, the junction contained 10 bases not matched to a gene. CDR3 DNA: TGTGCCAGCAGACCCATAGCGGGAGGGCCCCTCAATGAGCAGTTCTTC. It specifies CASRPIAGGPLNEQFF.

The table lists this clone with a few counts. The chain combines TRBV7-9 with TRBJ2-5; weak D call: TRBD1 (6 bases). Trimming cost V 3 bases and J 2 bases, with 7 bases left between them. The germline CDR1 and CDR2 sequences are SEHNR and FQNEAQ (reference sequence). CDR3 length: 13 amino acids. In DNA form, the CDR3 reads TGTGCCAGCAGCTTCGGACAGCAAGAGACCCAGTACTTC. Translation: CASSFGQQETQYF.

This clone was picked up a small number of times. This chain links TRBV29-1 with TRBJ1-3; D call uncertain. Trimming removed 6 bases from V and 4 bases from J, with 13 bases in between. This CDR3 is 13 amino acids long. Germline V gene sequence: CDR1 SQVTM, CDR2 ANQGSEA. The CDR3 DNA reads as TGCAGCGTCTCGACTCTTGGGGGAAACACCATATATTTT. Its translation is CSVSTLGGNTIYF.

A few counts support this clone. The J gene is TRBJ1-2, the V gene TRBV19; D ambiguous. The ends were cut back, 5 bases at V and 4 bases at J, with 20 bases in the middle. Germline values: CDR1 LNHDA, CDR2 SQIVND (reference sequence). This CDR3 is 16 amino acids long. The CDR3 DNA sequence: TGTGCCAGTAGTGGACCCTTTTCCGGGAATCGCTATGGCTACACCTTC. It specifies CASSGPFSGNRYGYTF. Supplemented by reference TRBV19 and TRBJ1-2, the full variable domain reads DGGITQSPKYLFRKEGQNVTLSCEQNLNHDAMYWYRQDPGQGLRLIYYSQIVNDFQKGDIAEGYSVSREKKESFPLTVTSAQKNPTAFYLCASSGPFSGNRYGYTFGSGTRLTVV.

This sequence joins TRBV14 and TRBJ2-2, with 9 bases aligning to TRBD2. CDR1 is SGHDN, CDR2 FVKESK, per germline. CDR3 size: 15 residues. V was clipped by 1 base and J by 6 bases; unmatched bases: 3. In DNA, the CDR3 is TGTGCCAGCAGCCAAGCGGGACTAGCCCCCGGGGAGCTGTTTTTT. Protein product: CASSQAGLAPGELFF.

The chain joins TRBV11-2 to TRBJ1-2, with no clear D. Germline V lookup: CDR1 SGHAT, CDR2 FQNNGV. The CDR3 has 11 residues. The V end lost 5 bases, the J end lost 8 bases, and 9 bases lay between the germline ends. The CDR3 nucleotides read TGTGCCAGCAGCACTGGGCGAGGCTACACCTTC. Protein product: CASSTGRGYTF.

The chain carries TRBV27 and TRBJ2-1; 9 bases line up with TRBD1. CDR3 length: 16 residues. J was trimmed by 2 bases and V by 3 bases; bases with no gene match: 5. The germline CDR1 and CDR2 sequences are MNHEY and SMNVEV (reference sequence). DNA of the CDR3: TGTGCCAGCAGTTTTGAGGGACAGGGTCCCTACAATGAGCAGTTCTTC. It specifies CASSFEGQGPYNEQFF.

V usage is TRBV7-2 and J usage is TRBJ2-2, with TRBD2 identical over 14 bases. Losses at the gene ends were 5 bases for V and 6 bases for J; bases not matched to a gene: 8. CDR1 is SGHTA, CDR2 FQGNSA, per germline. CDR3 length equals 17 residues. CDR3 nucleotides: TGTGCCAGCAGCCGGGGACTAGCGGGAGATTTGTCCGGGGAGCTGTTTTTT. Translated: CASSRGLAGDLSGELFF.

This clone was counted a few times. The V and J genes are TRBV10-3 and TRBJ2-5; D may be TRBD2 (5 bases). The V gene lost 10 bases and the J gene lost 2 bases, with 8 bases spanning the gap. This CDR3 spans 11 amino acids. The germline V gene encodes CDR1 ENHRY and CDR2 SYGVKD. The CDR3 bases are TGTGCCAGCCGGGGACAAGAGACCCAGTACTTC. Its translation is CASRGQETQYF.

The rearrangement links TRBV5-6 to TRBJ2-2; TRBD1 is a possible D gene (6 bases). Trimming pared 0 bases from V and 1 base from J, leaving 10 bases between. Germline CDR1 SGHDT, CDR2 YYEEEE. This CDR3 is 16 amino acids long. CDR3 sequence (DNA): TGTGCCAGCAGCTTGGGTCGGGACAAGAACACCGGGGAGCTGTTTTTT. It specifies CASSLGRDKNTGELFF.

About this clone itself: Compared with germline, one end of the junction differs, possibly owing to a read error. J is TRBJ1-2 and V is TRBV28; D uncertain. The germline CDR1 and CDR2 sequences are MDHEN and SYDVKM. The CDR3 is made up of 17 amino acids. The CDR3: CASRPPAGRRTNYSYTF. CDR3 nucleotide sequence: TGTGCCAGCAGGCCACCGGCGGGCCGTAGGACCAACTATAGCTACACCTTC.

J is TRBJ1-2 and V is TRBV5-5; D possibly corresponds to TRBD1 (5 bases). Germline V gene sequence: CDR1 SGHKS, CDR2 YYEKEE (reference sequence). V was clipped by 1 base and J by 2 bases, with 12 bases between them. The CDR3 has 15 residues. The CDR3 bases are TGTGCCAGCAGCTTGTATTCCCCAGGGAACTATGGCTACACCTTC. Translated, it gives CASSLYSPGNYGYTF.

The chain is built from TRBV7-2 and TRBJ2-5; D is unresolved. The CDR3 loop spans 15 amino acids. Germline lookup yields CDR1 SGHTA and CDR2 FQGNSA. V shed 5 bases and J shed 4 bases, with 17 bases lying between them. This CDR3 is CASSLSLQVIETQYF. As DNA, the CDR3 is TGTGCCAGCAGCCTTAGTCTCCAAGTGATAGAGACCCAGTACTTC.

CDR3 sequence reads: CASSPITSGRIYEQYF. In DNA, the CDR3 is TGTGCCAGCTCACCCATAACTAGCGGGAGGATCTACGAGCAGTACTTC. The rearrangement uses TRBV18 and TRBJ2-7, with 12 bases fitting TRBD2. This CDR3 spans 16 amino acids. Per the germline V gene, CDR1 is KGHSH and CDR2 is LQKENI. V lost 3 bases and J lost 3; bases outside the gene matches: 6. Full variable domain (remainder filled in from reference TRBV18 and TRBJ2-7): NAGVMQNPRHLVRRRGQEARLRCSPMKGHSHVYWYRQLPEEGLKFMVYLQKENIIDESGMPKERFSAEFPKEGPSILRIQQVVRGDSAAYFCASSPITSGRIYEQYFGPGTRLTVT.

The rearrangement joins TRBV13 to TRBJ1-4; TRBD1 agrees at 9 bases. This CDR3 is built from 15 residues. Germline trimming cut 1 base from V and 6 bases from J; bases unmatched to any gene: 3. From germline, CDR1 is PRHDT and CDR2 FYEKMQ (reference sequence). CDR3 in amino acids: CASSLAGTGYEKLFF. The CDR3, as DNA: TGTGCCAGCAGCTTAGCCGGGACAGGGTATGAAAAACTGTTTTTT. The whole variable domain, filled in from reference TRBV13 and TRBJ1-4, reads AAGVIQSPRHLIKEKRETATLKCYPIPRHDTVYWYQQGPGQDPQFLISFYEKMQSDKGSIPDRFSAQQFSDYHSELNMSSLELGDSALYFCASSLAGTGYEKLFFGSGTQLSVL.

The gene calls are TRBV16 and TRBJ1-4, with D unresolved. The germline V gene has CDR1 KGHSY and CDR2 FQNENV. The CDR3 has 13 residues. The ends were cut back, 1 base at V and 13 bases at J, with 13 bases in the middle. CDR3 sequence: CASSQWCTEGLFF. The DNA for the CDR3 is TGTGCCAGCAGCCAATGGTGCACCGAGGGACTGTTTTTT.

A few counts support this clone. The chain joins TRBV5-4 to TRBJ1-2, with 9 bases fitting TRBD1. Losses at the gene ends were 3 bases for V and 6 bases for J; bases not matched to a gene: 3. This CDR3 region has 13 residues. The germline V gene has CDR1 SGHNT and CDR2 YYREEE (reference sequence). CDR3 DNA sequence: TGTGCCAGCAGCTCGAGACAGGGGGATGGCTACACCTTC. Encoded protein: CASSSRQGDGYTF.

The rearrangement joins TRBV21-1 to TRBJ2-3; TRBD2, the D gene given by the table, was not confirmed from the DNA. TRBV21-1 is designated a pseudogene. The CDR3 covers 12 residues. The CDR3 sequence is CASKGRRDTQYF. CDR3 DNA: TGTGCCAGCAAGGGGAGGCGAGATACGCAGTATTTT.

This clone came up a few times. The chain combines TRBV27 with TRBJ1-1, with D hard to call. Germline V gives CDR1 MNHEY, CDR2 SMNVEV (reference sequence). This CDR3 has 13 residues. The ends were cut back, 5 bases at V and 5 bases at J, with 12 bases in the middle. CDR3 in amino acids: CASSVREWTEAFF. DNA for the CDR3: TGTGCCAGCAGTGTGAGGGAGTGGACTGAAGCTTTCTTT.

This clone came up a few times. This rearrangement joins TRBV30 to TRBJ1-2; 8 bases are shared with TRBD1. Unmatched junction bases numbered 10, after V lost 3 bases and J lost 4 bases. Germline CDR1 and CDR2: GTSNPN and SVGIG (reference sequence). This CDR3 has 15 residues. Here the CDR3 reads CAWRISTGEGYGYTF. CDR3 DNA: TGTGCCTGGAGGATCTCGACAGGGGAGGGCTATGGCTACACCTTC.